Below, 23 T cell receptor beta chains from the same sample are listed, as sequenced in a study of regulatory T cells in long-lasting Graves disease. Time point in this sample: newly diagnosed GD, antithyroid drugs for less than 3 months. PBMC RNA was the source of the TCR library. Library construction for TCR beta used iRepertoire HTBI primers and Arm-PCR of CDR3 regions. MiXCR, run by TCRdb on the multiplex PCR reads, gives a single entry per CDR3 protein. The top ten clones hold about 25% of a sample with hundreds of thousands of distinct CDR3 sequences, roughly a sixth of them seen once. This sample was shared with a second study, whose subject was T cells in Graves' hyperthyroidism and ophthalmopathy.

The sample consisted of peripheral blood mononuclear cells (PBMCs), taken at new diagnosis, from a patient treated with antithyroid drugs. The receptor source for this set is a woman between 40 and 65 years old with Graves disease.

This clonotype has just one count. A much larger clone is a single base away; this may be a read error. This likely comes from a read error, as the CDR3 has no conserved phenylalanine or tryptophan at its end. This chain joins TRBV12-3 or TRBV12-4 and TRBJ1-5; D is ambiguous. There are 12 residues in the CDR3. Trimming took off 1 base at V and 6 bases at J, with 4 bases between the two ends. The CDR3 loop reads CASSLVFQPQHL. The CDR3 DNA sequence: TGTGCCAGCAGTTTAGTATTTCAGCCCCAGCATTTA.

Ten or more counts support this clonotype. CDR3 residues: CASSLVPGVNEQFF. The CDR3 region has the DNA TGCGCCAGCAGCTTGGTTCCGGGGGTAAATGAGCAGTTCTTC. V gene TRBV5-1 combines with J gene TRBJ2-1; D is perhaps TRBD2 (6 bases). The CDR3 runs 14 residues. Trimming pared 0 bases from V and 7 bases from J, leaving 11 bases between. Germline CDR1 is SGHRS and CDR2 is YFSETQ. The full variable domain, rest sourced from reference TRBV5-1 and TRBJ2-1, is KAGVTQTPRYLIKTRGQQVTLSCSPISGHRSVSWYQQTPGQGLQFLFEYFSETQRNKGNFPGRFSGRQFSNSRSEMNVSTLELGDSALYLCASSLVPGVNEQFFGPGTRLTVL.

This clonotype showed up just a few times. The rearrangement joins TRBV20-1 to TRBJ2-1; tentatively, D is TRBD2 (5 bases). Germline assignment: CDR1 DFQATT and CDR2 SNEGSKA (reference sequence). The ends were cut back, 1 base at V and 1 base at J, with 8 bases in the middle. This CDR3 is built from 14 residues. CDR3 sequence reads: CSARGPGSYNEQFF. The CDR3 coding sequence is TGCAGTGCTAGAGGCCCGGGATCCTACAATGAGCAGTTCTTC.

The chain employs TRBV13 and TRBJ2-7; D is perhaps TRBD1 (5 bases). The CDR3 loop spans 14 amino acids. Germline CDR1 and CDR2: PRHDT and FYEKMQ (reference sequence). Trimming removed 4 bases from V and 3 bases from J, with 13 bases in between. CDR3 nucleotides: TGTGCCAGCAGCTCAGGGATTCGTGTCTACGAGCAGTACTTC. Translation: CASSSGIRVYEQYF.

The chain couples TRBV30 to TRBJ1-6, with D possibly TRBD1 on 6 matching bases. Germline values: CDR1 GTSNPN, CDR2 SVGIG (reference sequence). Trimming took off 4 bases at V and 7 bases at J, with 14 bases between the two ends. The CDR3 runs 14 residues. For the CDR3, the DNA is TGTGCCTGGACCCGAGGGGGTGACAATTCACCCCTCCACTTT. It is translated as CAWTRGGDNSPLHF.

As regards this clonotype: A much larger clone differs by one base, so this may be a read error. The chain recombines TRBV4-2 with TRBJ2-3, with D possibly being TRBD2 (5 bases). Trimming shortened V by 0 bases and J by 6 bases, and 13 bases separated the two germline ends. Germline V CDR1 and CDR2: LGHNA, YNFKEQ. The CDR3 is 15 amino acids. CDR3 sequence (DNA): TGTGCCAGCAGCCAAGAAGCGAGGGAACTCGATACGCAGTATTTT. Its protein is CASSQEARELDTQYF.

This clonotype was recorded a few times. One end of the junction is discordant with germline, which a read error may explain. The V gene is TRBV2, the J gene TRBJ1-5; D ambiguous. The germline V gene has CDR1 SNHLY and CDR2 FYNNEI. The CDR3 loop spans 16 amino acids. The DNA for the CDR3 is TGTGCCAGCAGTGACACCTGGGTAGGTGGCAATCGGCCCCAGCATTTT. Encoded protein: CASSDTWVGGNRPQHF.

This clonotype was counted a few times. A single base separates this from a much larger clone, so it may be a read error. The J gene is TRBJ1-1, the V gene TRBV20-1; D remains ambiguous. This CDR3 has 13 residues. Germline values: CDR1 DFQATT, CDR2 SNEGSKA (reference sequence). As DNA, the CDR3 is TGCAGTGCTGAGGGTTACATGAACACTGAAACTTTCTTT. Encoded protein: CSAEGYMNTETFF.

This clonotype was recorded many times. This sequence joins TRBV12-3 or TRBV12-4 and TRBJ2-7, with 12 bases identical to TRBD2. The length of the CDR3 is 14 residues. With V trimmed by 6 bases and J by 6 bases, 6 bases remained unmatched. Here the CDR3 DNA reads TGTGCCAGCAGCCTAGCGGGGGGGCCGAGCGAGCAGTACTTC. This gives the protein CASSLAGGPSEQYF.

This clonotype has more than one count but fewer than ten. The CDR3 nucleotides read TGTGCCAGCATCATTGTTGGGACTAGCGGGGGGACGGAGGAGCAGTACTTC. Protein product: CASIIVGTSGGTEEQYF. The rearrangement joins TRBV6-1 to TRBJ2-7, with 15 bases matching TRBD2. The length of the CDR3 is 17 residues. Germline CDR1 reads MNHNS; CDR2 reads SASEGT. Unmatched junction bases numbered 14, after V lost 7 bases and J lost 7 bases.

This clonotype has just a few counts. J is TRBJ1-1 and V is TRBV7-3, with D unclear. The germline V and J ends were trimmed by 1 base and 8 bases, with 14 bases remaining between them. The germline gives CDR1 SGHTA, CDR2 FQGTGA. This CDR3 is built from 14 residues. The CDR3 DNA is TGTGCCAGCAGCTTAATTGGTCTCGGGTCCGAAGCTTTCTTT. This translates into CASSLIGLGSEAFF.

This chain uses TRBV30 with TRBJ1-2; D might be TRBD1 (5 bases). The CDR3 covers 12 residues. CDR1 is GTSNPN, CDR2 SVGIG, per germline (reference sequence). The CDR3, as DNA: TGTGCGGCCGGGACGGAAAACTATGGCTACACCTTC. Protein sequence: CAAGTENYGYTF.

This clonotype was seen only a few times. The CDR3 sequence: CASSLGLHSTDTQYF. CDR3 DNA sequence: TGTGCCAGCAGTTTGGGACTACATAGCACAGATACGCAGTATTTT. The V gene is TRBV6-4, the J gene TRBJ2-3, with 7 bases lining up with TRBD2. CDR1 is MRHNA, CDR2 SNTAGT, per germline. The CDR3 is made up of 15 amino acids. The ends lost 5 bases at V and 0 bases at J; junction bases unmatched: 5.

This chain joins TRBV6-2 or TRBV6-3 and TRBJ1-1, with a possible D match to TRBD1 (5 bases). The V gene lost 5 bases and the J gene lost 4 bases, with 20 bases spanning the gap. CDR1 and CDR2 from the germline V gene are MNHEY and SVGEGT. This CDR3 contains 16 residues. As DNA, the CDR3 is TGTGCCAGCAGTGACCCGCCCGGGACCGGGAGCACTGAAGCTTTCTTT. It codes for CASSDPPGTGSTEAFF.

This clonotype was observed at least ten times. This sequence joins TRBV6-2 or TRBV6-3 and TRBJ1-1, with 7 bases lining up with TRBD1. The CDR3 is 15 amino acids. J gave up 2 bases and V 2 bases, and 5 bases lay outside the gene matches. Germline-derived CDR1 and CDR2 are MNHEY and SVGEGT. The CDR3 reads CASSYQQGFNTEAFF. The CDR3 DNA follows: TGTGCCAGCAGTTACCAACAGGGGTTTAACACTGAAGCTTTCTTT.

The sample holds many counts of this clonotype. The chain carries TRBV2 and TRBJ1-2, with D maybe TRBD1 (5 bases). This CDR3 is 12 amino acids long. CDR1 SNHLY and CDR2 FYNNEI come from the germline V gene. The V gene lost 4 bases and the J gene lost 7 bases, with 10 bases spanning the gap. The CDR3 loop reads CASSVLGVGYTF. In nucleotides, the CDR3 is TGTGCCAGCAGTGTTTTAGGGGTTGGCTACACCTTC.

This clonotype appeared many times. The chain is built from TRBV5-5 and TRBJ2-3; TRBD1 agrees at 9 bases. Germline CDR1 reads SGHKS; CDR2 reads YYEKEE (reference sequence). This CDR3 is 15 amino acids long. V was clipped by 4 bases and J by 4 bases; unmatched bases: 7. The CDR3 bases are TGTGCCAGCAGCCACGGGGACAGGGACCCAGATACGCAGTATTTT. Translating it yields CASSHGDRDPDTQYF.

The chain is built from TRBV11-2 and TRBJ2-5; D may be TRBD1 or TRBD2 (5 bases each). Germline V gives CDR1 SGHAT, CDR2 FQNNGV. The V end was cut by 3 bases, the J end by 2 bases, with 16 bases between. The CDR3 spans 16 residues. The CDR3 DNA reads as TGTGCCAGCAGCTTTGGTGCCCCGGGACCACAAGAGACCCAGTACTTC. Translating it yields CASSFGAPGPQETQYF.

In this sample, this clonotype turned up a few times. V gene TRBV6-1 combines with J gene TRBJ1-5, with unresolved D. Per germline, CDR1 MNHNS and CDR2 SASEGT. The CDR3 length is 13 residues. The V end was cut by 6 bases, the J end by 5 bases, with 11 bases between. CDR3 nucleotides: TGTGCCAGCAGGAGAGTCGAGTATCAGCCCCAGCATTTT. This sequence encodes CASRRVEYQPQHF.

This clonotype was observed at least ten times. The rearrangement uses TRBV28 and TRBJ2-7, with 9 bases that match TRBD2. The germline V gene encodes CDR1 MDHEN and CDR2 SYDVKM. The CDR3 has 18 residues. V lost 2 bases to trimming and J lost 6 bases; unmatched junction nucleotides: 17. The CDR3 loop is CASSLLRTSGTSLSEQYF. The DNA of the CDR3 is TGTGCCAGCAGTTTACTTCGGACCTCCGGGACTAGCTTAAGCGAGCAGTACTTC.

This clonotype was seen many times. The chain is built from TRBV7-9 and TRBJ2-3, with 10 bases matching TRBD2. The CDR3 is 16 residues long. The germline V gene has CDR1 SEHNR and CDR2 FQNEAQ (reference sequence). The junction had 8 bases not matched to a gene; V was cut back by 5 bases and J by 3 bases. The CDR3 sequence is CASSPKGAGGTDTQYF. CDR3 DNA: TGTGCCAGCAGCCCCAAGGGAGCGGGGGGGACAGATACGCAGTATTTT.

This clonotype was seen ten or more times. This chain links TRBV6-5 with TRBJ2-5; 10 bases are a match to TRBD2. V lost 2 bases to trimming and J lost 3 bases; unmatched junction nucleotides: 3. The germline V gene encodes CDR1 MNHEY and CDR2 SVGAGI. This CDR3 comprises 15 residues. CDR3 region: CASSYVAGGEETQYF. Here the CDR3 DNA reads TGTGCCAGCAGTTACGTAGCGGGGGGAGAAGAGACCCAGTACTTC.

Of note for this clonotype: A much larger clone differs by one base, so this may be a read error. The rearrangement links TRBV12-3 or TRBV12-4 to TRBJ2-1; 8 nucleotides agree with TRBD1. This CDR3 has 15 amino acids. The CDR3 sequence: CASSPDRGAYNEQLF. The DNA for the CDR3 is TGTGCCAGCAGTCCAGACAGGGGCGCCTACAATGAGCAGCTCTTC.